The rows below give T cell receptor beta chains drawn from one sample of a study of breast tumors, draining lymph nodes, adjacent tissues. TCRdb used MiXCR to reprocess the multiplex PCR reads, holding one entry per CDR3 protein. This sample yields around 230,000 distinct CDR3 sequences, of which around 35% are seen a single time; over 3.5% belongs to the top ten. The specimen was axillary lymph node tissue. All receptors come from a female donor with breast cancer. Some clones in this sample may be carry-over from other donors' samples. Both conserved end residues are part of each CDR3. Each record gives: J gene, V gene, D gene, CDR3 protein. The D gene is left open where the match is weak.

J gene: TRBJ2-3
V gene: TRBV3-1
D gene: TRBD2
CDR3 protein: CASSQNFRTSGVDTQYF

J gene: TRBJ2-5
V gene: TRBV18
D gene: .
CDR3 protein: CASSPPQLPETQYF

J gene: TRBJ2-2
V gene: TRBV4-3
D gene: TRBD2
CDR3 protein: CASSQVGLAGPRELFF

J gene: TRBJ1-6
V gene: TRBV7-2
D gene: TRBD1
CDR3 protein: CASSSSGGNSPLHF

J gene: TRBJ2-7
V gene: TRBV25-1
D gene: TRBD2
CDR3 protein: CASSSSGAGGSEQYF

J gene: TRBJ2-3
V gene: TRBV6-4
D gene: .
CDR3 protein: CASRHAPGDLTQYF

J gene: TRBJ2-7
V gene: TRBV27
D gene: .
CDR3 protein: CASGPGVADYEQYF

J gene: TRBJ1-5
V gene: TRBV25-1
D gene: TRBD1
CDR3 protein: CASSPPFTGTVQHF

J gene: TRBJ2-7
V gene: TRBV7-8
D gene: TRBD2
CDR3 protein: CASSPGTTRPQYF

J gene: TRBJ2-3
V gene: TRBV11-2
D gene: TRBD2
CDR3 protein: CASSNRGLAGTDTQYF

J gene: TRBJ2-3
V gene: TRBV29-1
D gene: .
CDR3 protein: CSVDAGSVTDTQYF

J gene: TRBJ2-1
V gene: TRBV20-1
D gene: .
CDR3 protein: CSARDLSYNEQFF

J gene: TRBJ1-4
V gene: TRBV2
D gene: .
CDR3 protein: CASSGDPGETLEKLFF

J gene: TRBJ2-2
V gene: TRBV2
D gene: .
CDR3 protein: CASSEVRTGELFF

J gene: TRBJ2-7
V gene: TRBV20-1
D gene: TRBD1
CDR3 protein: CSADYRGYEQYF

J gene: TRBJ2-4
V gene: TRBV5-6
D gene: .
CDR3 protein: CASSLWGAKNIQYF

J gene: TRBJ1-4
V gene: TRBV20-1
D gene: .
CDR3 protein: CSARGQAAEKLFF

J gene: TRBJ1-5
V gene: TRBV29-1
D gene: TRBD1
CDR3 protein: CSVSDRGLGQPQHF

J gene: TRBJ2-5
V gene: TRBV18
D gene: .
CDR3 protein: CASSPRPDGETQYF

J gene: TRBJ2-6
V gene: TRBV28
D gene: .
CDR3 protein: CASSWFGANVLTF

J gene: TRBJ2-5
V gene: TRBV20-1
D gene: TRBD2
CDR3 protein: CSASAGTSGTPETQYF

J gene: TRBJ2-3
V gene: TRBV5-1
D gene: .
CDR3 protein: CASSLGRVRADTQYF

J gene: TRBJ1-1
V gene: TRBV11-2
D gene: TRBD1
CDR3 protein: CASRTAGTGRARAFF

J gene: TRBJ2-3
V gene: TRBV7-8
D gene: .
CDR3 protein: CASSLAHNTDTQYF

J gene: TRBJ1-2
V gene: TRBV10-2
D gene: .
CDR3 protein: CASSGFGQQNYGYTF

J gene: TRBJ2-5
V gene: TRBV3-1
D gene: TRBD2
CDR3 protein: CASSQDGGGWETQYF

J gene: TRBJ2-2
V gene: TRBV4-1
D gene: TRBD2
CDR3 protein: CASSQLRTSENTGELFF

J gene: TRBJ1-4
V gene: TRBV2
D gene: TRBD1
CDR3 protein: CASHGQGKTHEKLFF

J gene: TRBJ2-1
V gene: TRBV19
D gene: TRBD1
CDR3 protein: CASSARTGENEQFF

J gene: TRBJ1-1
V gene: TRBV6-6
D gene: .
CDR3 protein: CASSHAPEAFF

J gene: TRBJ1-6
V gene: TRBV19
D gene: .
CDR3 protein: CASSLGPMGLHIPLHF

J gene: TRBJ1-2
V gene: TRBV5-8
D gene: TRBD1
CDR3 protein: CASSQAPGQLYGYTF

J gene: TRBJ1-5
V gene: TRBV12-3/TRBV12-4
D gene: TRBD1
CDR3 protein: CASSLRGQGGNQPQHF

J gene: TRBJ1-2
V gene: TRBV15
D gene: .
CDR3 protein: CATSIYLCSARTDLYGYTF

J gene: TRBJ2-1
V gene: TRBV6-6
D gene: .
CDR3 protein: CASTHRWGSYNEQFF

J gene: TRBJ2-7
V gene: TRBV5-6
D gene: .
CDR3 protein: CASSPLGGDYEQYF

J gene: TRBJ1-3
V gene: TRBV19
D gene: TRBD1
CDR3 protein: CASSTRDRSSGNTIYF

J gene: TRBJ1-5
V gene: TRBV20-1
D gene: .
CDR3 protein: CSAREGSTLTQPQHF

J gene: TRBJ1-5
V gene: TRBV7-2
D gene: .
CDR3 protein: CASSLAVRNQLQRF

J gene: TRBJ2-1
V gene: TRBV5-1
D gene: TRBD2
CDR3 protein: CATSLAGMVSYNEQFF